A single sample gave rise to the 30 T cell receptor beta chains below, sequenced in a study of cytomegalovirus exposure and HLA in healthy donors. Amplification used 60 Vbeta primers and 13 Jbeta primers. Method: immunoSEQ multiplex PCR; TCRdb's copy keeps in-frame clones and lacks some. The sample shows some 110,000 clones, just over 70% of them seen only once. Input material: PBMCs. The receptor source for this set is a boy aged 5-17 years in good health and CMV-seronegative.

The CDR3 loop is CASSLVTGTGNTIYF. The CDR3 DNA reads as TGTGCCAGCAGCTTAGTGACAGGGACTGGAAACACCATATATTTT. The chain uses TRBV7-6 and TRBJ1-3; 7 bases are a match to TRBD1. The germline gives CDR1 SGHVS, CDR2 FNYEAQ. The ends lost 1 base at V and 2 bases at J; junction bases unmatched: 2. The CDR3 covers 15 residues.

The chain recombines TRBV30 with TRBJ2-1, with 7 bases matching TRBD2. The CDR3 spans 15 residues. Trimming cost V 0 bases and J 4 bases; bases outside gene matches: 6. Germline V gene lookup returns CDR1 GTSNPN and CDR2 SVGIG (reference sequence). The CDR3 bases are TGTGCCTGGAGTGTTAAAGCGGGAATTTACAATGAGCAGTTCTTC. This sequence encodes CAWSVKAGIYNEQFF.

J is TRBJ1-1 and V is TRBV7-9; 8 nucleotides agree with TRBD1. J was trimmed by 4 bases and V by 5 bases; bases with no gene match: 18. Germline CDR1 reads SEHNR; CDR2 reads FQNEAQ (reference sequence). The length of the CDR3 is 18 residues. Written as DNA, the CDR3 is TGTGCCAGCAGCCCGCCCCGCGACAGGGGACGAATGTTCACTGAAGCTTTCTTT. This gives the protein CASSPPRDRGRMFTEAFF.

The chain combines TRBV27 with TRBJ1-1, with 7 nucleotides matching TRBD1. The CDR3 loop spans 15 amino acids. Per germline, CDR1 MNHEY and CDR2 SMNVEV (reference sequence). V gave up 2 bases and J gave up 1 base; unmatched junction bases: 4. CDR3 DNA sequence: TGTGCCAGCAGTTTAGACAGGGTCAGGAACACTGAAGCTTTCTTT. It specifies CASSLDRVRNTEAFF.

The chain uses TRBV28 and TRBJ1-2, with TRBD1 identical over 7 bases. The CDR3 loop spans 15 amino acids. Losses at the gene ends were 6 bases for V and 4 bases for J; bases not matched to a gene: 11. CDR1 MDHEN and CDR2 SYDVKM come from the germline V gene. CDR3 region: CASSLAVAGGYGYTF. The CDR3 nucleotides read TGTGCCAGCAGCTTAGCCGTGGCAGGGGGCTATGGCTACACCTTC.

The table lists this clone with a count of one. V gene TRBV30 combines with J gene TRBJ1-5; 9 bases are shared with TRBD1. The junction had 1 base not matched to a gene; V was cut back by 0 bases and J by 4 bases. This CDR3 has 14 amino acids. CDR1 is GTSNPN, CDR2 SVGIG, per germline (reference sequence). DNA of the CDR3: TGTGCCTGGAGTGTTGGACAGGGGAATCAGCCCCAGCATTTT. Protein sequence: CAWSVGQGNQPQHF.

The V gene is TRBV2, the J gene TRBJ2-3, with 12 nucleotides matching TRBD2. V lost 8 bases and J lost 4; bases outside the gene matches: 4. The CDR3 length is 14 residues. The germline V gene has CDR1 SNHLY and CDR2 FYNNEI. The CDR3 spells CASFGTSGSDTQYF. The CDR3, as DNA: TGTGCCAGCTTCGGGACTAGCGGGTCAGATACGCAGTATTTT.

The chain uses TRBV29-1 and TRBJ1-2; unclear D gene. The CDR3 consists of 12 residues. Germline loops: CDR1 SQVTM, CDR2 ANQGSEA. V gave up 4 bases and J gave up 3 bases, with 9 bases separating them. DNA for the CDR3: TGCAGCGTTGTAGCTGTAGACTATGGCTACACCTTC. This encodes CSVVAVDYGYTF.

This clone was seen a handful of times. The chain is built from TRBV9 and TRBJ2-5; possibly TRBD2 for D (6 bases). Germline V CDR1 and CDR2: SGDLS, YYNGEE. Trimming removed 4 bases from V and 1 base from J, with 20 bases in between. The CDR3 contains 17 residues. The CDR3 loop reads CASSQGTAGGIQETQYF. CDR3 nucleotides: TGTGCCAGCAGCCAGGGCACGGCCGGGGGAATCCAAGAGACCCAGTACTTC.

This sequence joins TRBV27 and TRBJ2-2; weak D call: TRBD1 (5 bases). Germline loops: CDR1 MNHEY, CDR2 SMNVEV (reference sequence). V was trimmed by 4 bases and J by 6 bases, leaving 21 bases between them. The CDR3 contains 17 residues. The CDR3 DNA reads TGTGCCAGCAGTTCCAGGACACCCAATCGCCGCTCCGGGGAGCTGTTTTTT. Translation gives CASSSRTPNRRSGELFF.

V and J are TRBV7-9 and TRBJ2-7; 9 bases line up with TRBD1. The CDR3 has 15 residues. V dropped 0 bases and J dropped 2; count of bases not matched to a gene: 2. Germline V CDR1 and CDR2: SEHNR, FQNEAQ (reference sequence). The DNA for the CDR3 is TGTGCCAGCAGCTTAGCGACAGGGGGGACCTACGAGCAGTACTTC. It yields the protein CASSLATGGTYEQYF.

The rearrangement links TRBV5-1 to TRBJ2-7, with TRBD2 matching 14 bases. J was trimmed by 2 bases and V by 5 bases; bases with no gene match: 3. This CDR3 contains 15 residues. Germline V gives CDR1 SGHRS, CDR2 YFSETQ. CDR3 residues: CASRGLAGETYEQYF. The CDR3 DNA is TGCGCCAGCAGGGGACTAGCGGGAGAGACCTACGAGCAGTACTTC.

The chain recombines TRBV11-3 with TRBJ2-5, with TRBD2 identical over 7 bases. Germline CDR1 and CDR2: SGHNT and YENEEA. Unmatched junction bases numbered 0, after V lost 1 base and J lost 1 base. This CDR3 contains 14 residues. CDR3: CASSLGGSQETQYF. In nucleotides, the CDR3 is TGTGCCAGCAGCTTAGGCGGGAGCCAAGAGACCCAGTACTTC.

DNA of the CDR3: TGTGCCAGCAGCCGACGGGGTGCTGGCCACGAGCAGTACTTC. It translates to CASSRRGAGHEQYF. V and J are TRBV14 and TRBJ2-7; D may be TRBD2 (5 bases). Germline lookup yields CDR1 SGHDN and CDR2 FVKESK. This CDR3 is built from 14 residues. V shed 4 bases and J shed 5 bases, with 15 bases lying between them.

The genes are TRBV2 and TRBJ2-1; D gene uncertain. Germline V lookup: CDR1 SNHLY, CDR2 FYNNEI. V dropped 2 bases and J dropped 0 bases, with 11 bases sitting between them. There are 16 residues in the CDR3. Written as DNA, the CDR3 is TGTGCCAGCAGTGAAACGTCGACGGGCTCCTACAATGAGCAGTTCTTC. Amino acids: CASSETSTGSYNEQFF.

The V call is TRBV9, the J call TRBJ2-1; D possibly corresponds to TRBD2 (6 bases). This CDR3 has 16 amino acids. Trimming took off 3 bases at V and 0 bases at J, with 13 bases between the two ends. Germline CDR1 SGDLS, CDR2 YYNGEE. CDR3 residues: CASSALALSSYNEQFF. The CDR3 DNA reads as TGTGCCAGCAGCGCCCTAGCGTTAAGCTCCTACAATGAGCAGTTCTTC.

This clone appeared once. The chain carries TRBV29-1 and TRBJ2-3, with 9 bases lining up with TRBD2. CDR1 is SQVTM, CDR2 ANQGSEA, per germline. This CDR3 contains 13 residues. CDR3 sequence (DNA): TGCAGTCGAGCGGGGGGCGACACAGATACGCAGTATTTT. It codes for CSRAGGDTDTQYF.

The genes are TRBV4-3 and TRBJ2-3, with D perhaps TRBD1 (6 bases). The germline gives CDR1 LGHNA, CDR2 YSLEER. The CDR3 length is 14 residues. Trimming cost V 1 base and J 2 bases, with 7 bases left between them. CDR3 residues: CASSQGDNTDTQYF. CDR3 bases: TGCGCCAGCAGCCAAGGGGACAACACAGATACGCAGTATTTT.

The chain combines TRBV5-4 with TRBJ1-2, with TRBD1 matching 8 bases. The CDR3 extends over 14 amino acids. Germline V CDR1 and CDR2: SGHNT, YYREEE (reference sequence). V dropped 4 bases and J dropped 5; count of bases not matched to a gene: 7. CDR3 loop: CASSPGQGTYGYTF. The CDR3 coding sequence is TGTGCCAGCAGCCCCGGACAGGGAACGTATGGCTACACCTTC.

This clone was detected a few times. The chain couples TRBV19 to TRBJ2-4; TRBD1 agrees at 7 bases. The CDR3 is 14 amino acids. From germline, CDR1 is LNHDA and CDR2 SQIVND (reference sequence). V dropped 3 bases and J dropped 9; count of bases not matched to a gene: 8. For the CDR3, the DNA is TGTGCCAGTAGTATTCAGTCGACAGGGCGCATTCAGTACTTC. Translating it yields CASSIQSTGRIQYF. The complete variable domain, with remaining parts taken from reference TRBV19 and TRBJ2-4, reads DGGITQSPKYLFRKEGQNVTLSCEQNLNHDAMYWYRQDPGQGLRLIYYSQIVNDFQKGDIAEGYSVSREKKESFPLTVTSAQKNPTAFYLCASSIQSTGRIQYFGAGTRLSVL.

This sequence joins TRBV5-6 and TRBJ2-7, with unresolved D. The CDR3 contains 14 residues. CDR1 SGHDT and CDR2 YYEEEE come from the germline V gene. V gave up 0 bases and J gave up 2 bases, with 9 bases separating them. The CDR3 nucleotides read TGTGCCAGCAGCTTGGAGGAGAGGACCTACGAGCAGTACTTC. This encodes CASSLEERTYEQYF. Drawing the rest from reference TRBV5-6 and TRBJ2-7, the complete variable domain is DAGVTQSPTHLIKTRGQQVTLRCSPKSGHDTVSWYQQALGQGPQFIFQYYEEEERQRGNFPDRFSGHQFPNYSSELNVNALLLGDSALYLCASSLEERTYEQYFGPGTRLTVT.

The V gene is TRBV10-3, the J gene TRBJ2-1; 8 bases agree with TRBD1. Germline CDR1 and CDR2: ENHRY and SYGVKD. Trimming at V came to 0 bases and at J to 5 bases, leaving 3 bases not matched to a gene. CDR3 size: 15 residues. For the CDR3, the DNA is TGTGCCATCAGTGAGTCCAGGGGGCTGGACAATGAGCAGTTCTTC. Its protein is CAISESRGLDNEQFF.

The V gene is TRBV6-5, the J gene TRBJ1-1, with TRBD1 matching 7 bases. In germline, CDR1 is MNHEY, CDR2 SVGAGI. The CDR3 is 14 amino acids. V trimming: 7 bases; J trimming: 1 base; junction bases outside the gene matches: 6. The CDR3 nucleotides read TGTGCCAGCAAAGCCGGGACAGCGAACACTGAAGCTTTCTTT. It is translated as CASKAGTANTEAFF.

J is TRBJ1-3 and V is TRBV6-1; D is possibly TRBD1 (5 bases). Trimming removed 1 base from V and 1 base from J, with 8 bases in between. CDR1 and CDR2 (germline): MNHNS, SASEGT. The CDR3 contains 15 residues. In nucleotides, the CDR3 is TGTGCCAGCAGTGAAGAAGGGGCGTCTGGAAACACCATATATTTT. Translation gives CASSEEGASGNTIYF.

In nucleotides, the CDR3 is TGTGCCAGCAGGATCGGAGCGGGAGTCTCCGAGCAGTACTTC. Protein sequence: CASRIGAGVSEQYF. The chain employs TRBV6-5 and TRBJ2-7, with 8 bases matching TRBD2. CDR1 MNHEY and CDR2 SVGAGI come from the germline V gene. V lost 6 bases, J lost 6 bases, and 10 bases stayed unmatched. CDR3 length: 14 amino acids.

CDR3 nucleotides: TGTGCCAGCAGCCGGGACACTATGAACACTGAAGCTTTCTTT. This sequence encodes CASSRDTMNTEAFF. The gene calls are TRBV7-3 and TRBJ1-1; a possible D gene is TRBD1 (6 bases). Trimming removed 5 bases from V and 0 bases from J, with 10 bases in between. This CDR3 is 14 amino acids long. Germline CDR1 reads SGHTA; CDR2 reads FQGTGA.

V usage is TRBV6-5 and J usage is TRBJ2-3; weak D call: TRBD1 (6 bases). The V gene's germline CDR1 is MNHEY and CDR2 SVGAGI. V dropped 6 bases and J dropped 6 bases, with 19 bases sitting between them. The CDR3 loop spans 15 amino acids. For the CDR3, the DNA is TGTGCCAGCAGAGACTTAGGACAGTCAGGGGATACGCAGTATTTT. It yields the protein CASRDLGQSGDTQYF.

V is TRBV7-2 and J is TRBJ1-1; the D gene is possibly TRBD1 (5 bases). Per the germline V gene, CDR1 is SGHTA and CDR2 is FQGNSA. CDR3 size: 14 residues. The V and J ends lost 3 bases and 4 bases respectively, with 12 bases between them. The DNA for the CDR3 is TGTGCCAGCAGCTTCTCGGGGGGGAGCACTGAAGCTTTCTTT. Translated, it gives CASSFSGGSTEAFF.

The chain couples TRBV7-9 to TRBJ1-4; D might be TRBD1 (5 bases). Germline V lookup: CDR1 SEHNR, CDR2 FQNEAQ (reference sequence). The ends were cut back, 3 bases at V and 5 bases at J, with 13 bases in the middle. The CDR3 runs 15 residues. The CDR3: CASSFSGYGNEKLFF. The CDR3 coding sequence is TGTGCCAGCAGCTTTTCAGGGTATGGGAATGAAAAACTGTTTTTT. The full variable domain, in which reference TRBV7-9 and TRBJ1-4 provide the parts outside the CDR3, is DTGVSQNPRHKITKRGQNVTFRCDPISEHNRLYWYRQTLGQGPEFLTYFQNEAQLEKSRLLSDRFSAERPKGSFSTLEIQRTEQGDSAMYLCASSFSGYGNEKLFFGSGTQLSVL.

The chain joins TRBV28 to TRBJ1-3; D is possibly TRBD1 (6 bases). Germline V lookup: CDR1 MDHEN, CDR2 SYDVKM. V lost 7 bases and J 4 bases, leaving 20 bases between the germline ends. This CDR3 is built from 16 residues. Written as DNA, the CDR3 is TGTGCCAGCACCACGACGGACGGGGGGCCCGGAAACACCATATATTTT. Protein product: CASTTTDGGPGNTIYF.